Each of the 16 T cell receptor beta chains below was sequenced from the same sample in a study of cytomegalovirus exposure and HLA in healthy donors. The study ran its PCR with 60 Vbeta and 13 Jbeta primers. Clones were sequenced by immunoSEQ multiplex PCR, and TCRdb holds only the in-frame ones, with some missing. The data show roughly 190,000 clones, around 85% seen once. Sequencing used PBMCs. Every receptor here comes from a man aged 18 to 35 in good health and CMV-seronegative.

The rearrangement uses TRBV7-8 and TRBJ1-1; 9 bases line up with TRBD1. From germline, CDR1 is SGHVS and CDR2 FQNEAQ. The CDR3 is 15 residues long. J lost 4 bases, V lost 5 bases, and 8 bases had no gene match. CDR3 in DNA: TGTGCCAGCAGCGGGGGGGGACAGGGTAGCACTGAAGCTTTCTTT. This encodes CASSGGGQGSTEAFF.

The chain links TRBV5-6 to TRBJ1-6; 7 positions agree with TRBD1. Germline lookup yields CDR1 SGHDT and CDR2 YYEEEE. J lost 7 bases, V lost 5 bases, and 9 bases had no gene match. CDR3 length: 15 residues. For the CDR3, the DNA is TGTGCCAGCAGGCCCGGGACAGCAGAAAATTCACCCCTCCACTTT. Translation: CASRPGTAENSPLHF.

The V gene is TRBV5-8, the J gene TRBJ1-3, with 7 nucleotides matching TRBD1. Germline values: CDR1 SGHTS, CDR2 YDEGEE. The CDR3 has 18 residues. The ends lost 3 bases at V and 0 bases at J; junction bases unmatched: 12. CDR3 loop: CASSYYPGTARSGNTIYF. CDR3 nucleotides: TGTGCCAGCAGCTATTATCCCGGGACAGCTCGCTCTGGAAACACCATATATTTT.

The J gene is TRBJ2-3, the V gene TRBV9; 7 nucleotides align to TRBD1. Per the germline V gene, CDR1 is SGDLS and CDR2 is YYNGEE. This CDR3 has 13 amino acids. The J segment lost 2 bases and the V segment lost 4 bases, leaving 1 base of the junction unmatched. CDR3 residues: CASSKGATDTQYF. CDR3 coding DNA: TGTGCCAGCAGCAAGGGGGCCACAGATACGCAGTATTTT.

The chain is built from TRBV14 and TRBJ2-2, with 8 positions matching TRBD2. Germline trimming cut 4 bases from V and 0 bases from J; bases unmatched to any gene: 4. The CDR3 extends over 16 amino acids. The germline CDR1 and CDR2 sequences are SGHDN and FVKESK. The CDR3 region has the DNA TGTGCCAGCAGCCCACCGGGACTAGCGAACACCGGGGAGCTGTTTTTT. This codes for CASSPPGLANTGELFF.

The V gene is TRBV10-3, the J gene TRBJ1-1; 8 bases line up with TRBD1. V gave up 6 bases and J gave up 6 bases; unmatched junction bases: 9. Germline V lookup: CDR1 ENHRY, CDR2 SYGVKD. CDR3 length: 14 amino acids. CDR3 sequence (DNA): TGTGCCATCAGGGACGGACAGGGATACTCTGAAGCTTTCTTT. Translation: CAIRDGQGYSEAFF.

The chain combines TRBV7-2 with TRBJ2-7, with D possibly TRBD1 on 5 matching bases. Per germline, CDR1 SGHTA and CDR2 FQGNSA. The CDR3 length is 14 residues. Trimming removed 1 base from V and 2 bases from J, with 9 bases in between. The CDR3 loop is CASSLGAGPYEQYF. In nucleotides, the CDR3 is TGTGCCAGCAGCTTAGGAGCAGGGCCCTACGAGCAGTACTTC. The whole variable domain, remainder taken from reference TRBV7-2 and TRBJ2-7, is GAGVSQSPSNKVTEKGKDVELRCDPISGHTALYWYRQSLGQGLEFLIYFQGNSAPDKSGLPSDRFSAERTGGSVSTLTIQRTQQEDSAVYLCASSLGAGPYEQYFGPGTRLTVT.

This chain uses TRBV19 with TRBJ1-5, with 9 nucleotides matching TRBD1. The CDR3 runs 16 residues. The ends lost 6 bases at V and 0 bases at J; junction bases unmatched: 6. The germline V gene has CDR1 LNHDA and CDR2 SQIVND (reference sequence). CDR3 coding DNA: TGTGCCAGTAGACTTGGACAGGGGTTTAGCAATCAGCCCCAGCATTTT. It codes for CASRLGQGFSNQPQHF. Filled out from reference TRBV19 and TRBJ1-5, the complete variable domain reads DGGITQSPKYLFRKEGQNVTLSCEQNLNHDAMYWYRQDPGQGLRLIYYSQIVNDFQKGDIAEGYSVSREKKESFPLTVTSAQKNPTAFYLCASRLGQGFSNQPQHFGDGTRLSIL.

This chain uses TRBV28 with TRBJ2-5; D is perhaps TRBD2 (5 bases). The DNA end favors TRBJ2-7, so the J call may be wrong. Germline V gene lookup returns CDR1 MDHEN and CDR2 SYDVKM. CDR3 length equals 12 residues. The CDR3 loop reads CASSLLEFEQYF. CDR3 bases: TGTGCCAGCAGTCTACTAGAATTCGAGCAGTACTTC.

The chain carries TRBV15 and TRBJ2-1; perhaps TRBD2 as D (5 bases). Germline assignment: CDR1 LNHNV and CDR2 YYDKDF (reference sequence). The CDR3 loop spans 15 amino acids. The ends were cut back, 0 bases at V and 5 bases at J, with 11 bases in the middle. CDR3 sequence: CATSRDTGFNNEQFF. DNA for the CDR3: TGTGCCACCAGCAGAGATACGGGGTTCAACAATGAGCAGTTCTTC.

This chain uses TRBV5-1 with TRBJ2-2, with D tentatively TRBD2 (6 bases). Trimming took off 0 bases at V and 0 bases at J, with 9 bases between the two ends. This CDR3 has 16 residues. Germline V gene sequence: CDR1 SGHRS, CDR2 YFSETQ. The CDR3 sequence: CASSLEGGANTGELFF. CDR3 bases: TGCGCCAGCAGCTTGGAGGGCGGGGCGAACACCGGGGAGCTGTTTTTT.

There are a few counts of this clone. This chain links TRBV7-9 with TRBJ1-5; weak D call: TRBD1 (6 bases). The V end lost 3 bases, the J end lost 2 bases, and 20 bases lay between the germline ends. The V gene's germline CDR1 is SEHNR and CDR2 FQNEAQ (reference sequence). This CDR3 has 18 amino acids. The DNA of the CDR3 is TGTGCCAGCAGCTTCTCGACCCTGGGGGCGGAACGCAATCAGCCCCAGCATTTT. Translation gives CASSFSTLGAERNQPQHF.

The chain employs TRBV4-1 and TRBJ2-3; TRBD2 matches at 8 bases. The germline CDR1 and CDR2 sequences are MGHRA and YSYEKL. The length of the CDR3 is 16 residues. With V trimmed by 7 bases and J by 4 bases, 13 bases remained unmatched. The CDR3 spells CASTRLSGGLADTQYF. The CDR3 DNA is TGCGCCAGCACCAGGCTGTCGGGGGGGCTGGCAGATACGCAGTATTTT.

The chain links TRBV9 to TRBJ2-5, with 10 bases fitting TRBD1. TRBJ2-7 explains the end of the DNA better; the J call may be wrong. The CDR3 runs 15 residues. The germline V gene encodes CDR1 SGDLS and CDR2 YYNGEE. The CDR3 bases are TGTGCCAGCAGCGTAAGTGGGGGACAGGGGCCCGAGCAGTACTTC. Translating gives CASSVSGGQGPEQYF.

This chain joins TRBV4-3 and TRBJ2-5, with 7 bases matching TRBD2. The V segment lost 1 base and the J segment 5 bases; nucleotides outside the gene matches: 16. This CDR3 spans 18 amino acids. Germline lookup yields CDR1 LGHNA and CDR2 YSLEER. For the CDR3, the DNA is TGCGCCAGCAGCCAAGCAGTGAGCTACGGGGGGATAGGGGAGACCCAGTACTTC. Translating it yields CASSQAVSYGGIGETQYF.

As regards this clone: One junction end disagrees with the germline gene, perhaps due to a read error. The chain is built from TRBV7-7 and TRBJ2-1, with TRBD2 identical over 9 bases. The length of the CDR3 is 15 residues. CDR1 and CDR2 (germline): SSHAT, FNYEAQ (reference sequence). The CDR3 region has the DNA TGTGCTAGCAGCTTAAGGCTAGCGGGACTGGATGAGCAGTTCTTC. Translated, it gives CASSLRLAGLDEQFF.